These T cell receptor beta chains were read from a single sample in a study of T-cell memory formation after mild COVID-19. TCRdb reanalysed the 5' RACE reads using MiXCR and keeps one entry per CDR3 protein. Of 400,000 or so distinct CDR3 sequences in the sample, 20% were seen once. The sample consisted of PBMCs or a T cell subset sorted from them (not recorded which). These receptors all stem from an adult woman who had mild COVID-19 (a few samples of this study predate the infection). Cell type and time point are not known. The CDR3 runs from the conserved cysteine through the conserved F or W. A D gene is named only where the DNA matches it firmly. Clone size is shown for a subset of rows, as once, few, many or a class of expanded clone.

DNA | CDR3 | J | D | V | size
TGTGCCAGCAGCTTAGTGCCCCCAGACAGGCCGAGCTCCTACGAGCAGTACTTC | CASSLVPPDRPSSYEQYF | TRBJ2-7 | - | TRBV7-9 | -
TGTGCCAGCAGCCCCGTGCTCGGGGGGCCCAACGAGCAGTACTTC | CASSPVLGGPNEQYF | TRBJ2-7 | - | TRBV11-2 | few
TGCAGTGCTAGTTGGGTAGGGGGACGCTACGAGCAGTACTTC | CSASWVGGRYEQYF | TRBJ2-7 | - | TRBV20-1 | -
TGTGCCAGCAGCGTACAGTCCCCGACAGATACGCAGTATTTT | CASSVQSPTDTQYF | TRBJ2-3 | - | TRBV9 | once
TGCAGTGCTAGACCTACGATCGACACGAGCTCCTACAATGAGCAGTTCTTC | CSARPTIDTSSYNEQFF | TRBJ2-1 | - | TRBV20-1 | -
TGTGCCAGCAGCTCGCCGACCGGGACGTCCACCGGGGAGCTGTTTTTT | CASSSPTGTSTGELFF | TRBJ2-2 | - | TRBV21-1 | few
TGTGCCAGCAGTTTCGCCGACAGGGGGCACGAGCAGTACTTC | CASSFADRGHEQYF | TRBJ2-7 | TRBD1 | TRBV28 | -
TGCGCCAGCAGCCAAGAGACGGCGAACTATGGCTACACCTTC | CASSQETANYGYTF | TRBJ1-2 | - | TRBV4-3 | -
TGCAGCGTTGAAGCGGAGGACAGAGGGTTATACGAGCAGTACTTC | CSVEAEDRGLYEQYF | TRBJ2-7 | - | TRBV29-1 | -
TGCAGCGTTGAATCGGGACTAGCGGGACTTGGGGAGCAGTACTTC | CSVESGLAGLGEQYF | TRBJ2-7 | TRBD2 | TRBV29-1 | few
TGTGCCAGCTCGCCCGGACAGGCTGGAAACACCATATATTTT | CASSPGQAGNTIYF | TRBJ1-3 | TRBD1 | TRBV18 | few
TGCGCCAGCAGCTCTTCTAGCGGAAGCAACAATGAGCAGTTCTTC | CASSSSSGSNNEQFF | TRBJ2-1 | TRBD2 | TRBV5-1 | few
TGCAGCGTTGATATGGCGGGGAATGGACCAGATACGCAGTATTTT | CSVDMAGNGPDTQYF | TRBJ2-3 | - | TRBV29-1 | -
TGTGCCAGCAGCCATCCGGAAGTAGCTGGAAACACCATATATTTT | CASSHPEVAGNTIYF | TRBJ1-3 | - | TRBV11-2 | few
TGCGCCAGCAGTCAATCGCCGGTGACAGGAGCTCATGGCTACACCTTC | CASSQSPVTGAHGYTF | TRBJ1-2 | - | TRBV23-1 | few
TGTGCCAGCAGCCGCGATGGTAGCGGGCATGAGCAGTTCTTC | CASSRDGSGHEQFF | TRBJ2-1 | TRBD2 | TRBV7-8 | few
TGTGCCAGCAGCGTTAAACAGGGGACTGAAGATTTCTTT | CASSVKQGTEDFF | TRBJ1-1 | TRBD1 | TRBV7-3 | -
TGCGCCAGCAGCTTGAGCGACCGGGCCACTGAAGCTTTCTTT | CASSLSDRATEAFF | TRBJ1-1 | - | TRBV5-1 | -
TGTGCCAGCAGCTTAAAGGGACTAGCGGCAACCGATAATTACAATGAGCAGTTCTTC | CASSLKGLAATDNYNEQFF | TRBJ2-1 | TRBD2 | TRBV5-4 | -
TGTGCCAGCAGCCCAGTCCCGGGACAGGTTCAGAACACTGAAGCTTTCTTT | CASSPVPGQVQNTEAFF | TRBJ1-1 | TRBD1 | TRBV11-2 | -
TGTGCCAGCAGCTTAGGCTCCAGCACTGAAGCTTTCTTT | CASSLGSSTEAFF | TRBJ1-1 | - | TRBV7-9 | -
TGTGCCAGCAGTTATGATCGACAGGGCCGAAACTATGGCTACACCTTC | CASSYDRQGRNYGYTF | TRBJ1-2 | TRBD1 | TRBV6-5 | many
TGCAGTGCTAGACACCGGGACGGCTATGGCTACACCTTC | CSARHRDGYGYTF | TRBJ1-2 | - | TRBV20-1 | -
TGCAGTGCTAACTCGGGACCCGCGAAAATGTGCCACTTT | CSANSGPAKMCHF | TRBJ1-6 | - | TRBV20-1 | -
TGCAGCGTTTACAGGGGTTCTACGCAGTATTTT | CSVYRGSTQYF | TRBJ2-3 | TRBD1 | TRBV29-1 | few
TGTGCCAACAGGGAGGCCTCTGGAAACACCATATATTTT | CANREASGNTIYF | TRBJ1-3 | - | TRBV18 | -